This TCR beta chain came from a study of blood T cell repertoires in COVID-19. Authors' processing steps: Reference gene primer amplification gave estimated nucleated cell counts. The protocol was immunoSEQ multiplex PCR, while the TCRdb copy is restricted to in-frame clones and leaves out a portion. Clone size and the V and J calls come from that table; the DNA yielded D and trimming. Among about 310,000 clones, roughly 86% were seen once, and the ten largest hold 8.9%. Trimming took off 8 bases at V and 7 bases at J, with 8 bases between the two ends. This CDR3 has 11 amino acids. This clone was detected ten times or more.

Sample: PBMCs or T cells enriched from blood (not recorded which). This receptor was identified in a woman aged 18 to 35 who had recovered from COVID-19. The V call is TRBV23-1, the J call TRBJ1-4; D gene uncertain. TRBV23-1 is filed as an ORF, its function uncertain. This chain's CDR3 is CASVPSEKLFF. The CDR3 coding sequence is TGCGCCAGCGTGCCCAGTGAAAAACTGTTTTTT.